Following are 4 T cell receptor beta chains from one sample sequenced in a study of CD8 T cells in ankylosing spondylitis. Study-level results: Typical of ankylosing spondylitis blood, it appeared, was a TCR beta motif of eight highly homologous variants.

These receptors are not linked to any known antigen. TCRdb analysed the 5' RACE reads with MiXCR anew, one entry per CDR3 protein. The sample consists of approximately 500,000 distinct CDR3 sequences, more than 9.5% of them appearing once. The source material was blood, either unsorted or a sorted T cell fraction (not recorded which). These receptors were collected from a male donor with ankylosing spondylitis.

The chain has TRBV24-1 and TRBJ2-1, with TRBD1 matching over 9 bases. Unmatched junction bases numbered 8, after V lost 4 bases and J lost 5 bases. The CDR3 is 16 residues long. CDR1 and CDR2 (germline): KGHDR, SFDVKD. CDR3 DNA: TGTGCCACCAGTGACTCTCGGACAGGGGCCCACAATGAGCAGTTCTTC. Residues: CATSDSRTGAHNEQFF.

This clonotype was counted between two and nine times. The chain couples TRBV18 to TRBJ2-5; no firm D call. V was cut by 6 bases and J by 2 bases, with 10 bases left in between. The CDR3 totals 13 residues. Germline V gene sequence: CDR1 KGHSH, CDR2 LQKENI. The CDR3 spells CASSPDPQETQYF. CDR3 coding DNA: TGTGCCAGCTCCCCGGACCCACAAGAGACCCAGTACTTC.

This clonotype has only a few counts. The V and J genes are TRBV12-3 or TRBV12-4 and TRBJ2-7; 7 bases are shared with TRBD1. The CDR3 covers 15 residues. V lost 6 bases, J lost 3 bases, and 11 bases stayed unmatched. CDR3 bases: TGTGCCAGCAGCTCCCCCCTCGGGACAGTCTACGAGCAGTACTTC. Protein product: CASSSPLGTVYEQYF.

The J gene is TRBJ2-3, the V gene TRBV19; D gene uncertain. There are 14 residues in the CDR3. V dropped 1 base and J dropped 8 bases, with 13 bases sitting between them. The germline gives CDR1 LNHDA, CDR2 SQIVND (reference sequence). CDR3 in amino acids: CASSIGLDTGTQYF. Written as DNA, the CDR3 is TGTGCCAGTAGTATAGGTCTTGATACGGGTACGCAGTATTTT. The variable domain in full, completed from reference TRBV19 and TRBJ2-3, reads DGGITQSPKYLFRKEGQNVTLSCEQNLNHDAMYWYRQDPGQGLRLIYYSQIVNDFQKGDIAEGYSVSREKKESFPLTVTSAQKNPTAFYLCASSIGLDTGTQYFGPGTRLTVL.